This note documents a single TCR beta chain sequence. The antigen remains undetermined. Time point in this sample: pre-treatment sample, taken before nivolumab and TIL therapy. This sample is part of a study of TIL therapy for anti-PD-1-resistant metastatic lung cancer. In the study overall: Tumors had a median PD-L1 proportion score of about 6%. Tumors carried a median around 1.4 non-synonymous mutations per megabase.

The CDR3 is 15 amino acids. The V gene's germline CDR1 is MNHGY and CDR2 SVAAGI. V was pared by 6 bases and J by 6 bases, with 13 bases of the junction left unmatched. General observations from the study: Infused TIL clonotypes partially replaced the baseline blood repertoire, then decayed over months.

The libraries were made with immunoSEQ v3. Survey-level samples got approximately 2.1 million read pairs; deep-level samples got about 5-6 million. Repertoires were generated with immunoSEQ multiplex PCR, while TCRdb's copy carries only in-frame clones and drops some. The sample has about 52,000 clones; 79% are singletons. Sequencing used blood, obtained at baseline. This TCR came from a woman between 30 and 80 years old with non-small cell lung cancer. V is TRBV6-9 and J is TRBJ1-2; the match to TRBD1 covers 7 bases. The CDR3 nucleotides read TGTGCCAGCAGCCGCACGATTGACAGGGCGAATGGCTACACCTTC. Residues: CASSRTIDRANGYTF.